Presented here are 32 T cell receptor beta chains from one specimen sequenced in a study of T cell changes during pregnancy in multiple sclerosis (dated by TCRdb to the late 2010s). The library was generated by the immunoSEQ multiplex PCR assay. TCRdb limited this immuneACCESS table to in-frame rearrangements with V and J called. A share of clones is missing; checked studies link under half to unresolved V genes, and the rest is unexplained. A total of 60,000 to 85,000 clones appear in this sample, 80% to 95% of them only once. Approximately 4% of the sample goes to the ten largest clones. The input for sequencing was peripheral blood, taken after pregnancy. Receptors were obtained from a female donor in good health, enrolled as a control in a pregnancy study.

In DNA, the CDR3 is TGTGCCTGGGACGGACAGGGCCACTCCTACGAGCAGTACTTC. It translates to CAWDGQGHSYEQYF. The V and J genes are TRBV30 and TRBJ2-7; 8 bases agree with TRBD1. Germline V gives CDR1 GTSNPN, CDR2 SVGIG (reference sequence). The V gene end was trimmed by 5 bases and the J gene end by 0 bases; junction bases not matched to a gene: 6. CDR3 length: 14 amino acids.

V usage is TRBV7-9 and J usage is TRBJ2-7; 9 nucleotides match TRBD1. CDR3 length equals 15 residues. Per the germline V gene, CDR1 is SEHNR and CDR2 is FQNEAQ (reference sequence). J gave up 9 bases and V 5 bases, and 14 bases lay outside the gene matches. DNA of the CDR3: TGTGCCAGCAGCGTTCCCGGACAGGGGCCTTGGGTGCAGTACTTC. The encoded protein is CASSVPGQGPWVQYF.

The genes are TRBV7-2 and TRBJ2-7; the D is unclear. CDR3 length: 14 residues. Germline loops: CDR1 SGHTA, CDR2 FQGNSA. With 2 bases removed from V and 0 bases from J, the gap between germline ends came to 8 bases. The CDR3 loop is CASSLLADSYEQYF. The CDR3 DNA follows: TGTGCCAGCAGCTTACTTGCAGACTCCTACGAGCAGTACTTC. The whole variable domain, filled in from reference TRBV7-2 and TRBJ2-7, reads GAGVSQSPSNKVTEKGKDVELRCDPISGHTALYWYRQSLGQGLEFLIYFQGNSAPDKSGLPSDRFSAERTGGSVSTLTIQRTQQEDSAVYLCASSLLADSYEQYFGPGTRLTVT.

The gene calls are TRBV9 and TRBJ2-7; 9 bases are shared with TRBD2. After removal of 4 bases from V and 3 bases from J, the junction contained 8 bases not matched to a gene. Germline-derived CDR1 and CDR2 are SGDLS and YYNGEE. The CDR3 runs 15 residues. CDR3 bases: TGTGCCAGCAGCCCCGCTAGCGGGGAAAACTACGAGCAGTACTTC. As protein: CASSPASGENYEQYF.

This sequence joins TRBV7-9 and TRBJ1-1, with a tentative D call TRBD1 (5 bases). This CDR3 spans 14 amino acids. The V gene's germline CDR1 is SEHNR and CDR2 FQNEAQ (reference sequence). Trimming cost V 7 bases and J 0 bases, with 12 bases left between them. CDR3 amino acids: CASTSGGVNTEAFF. The CDR3 region has the DNA TGTGCCAGCACTTCGGGGGGGGTGAACACTGAAGCTTTCTTT. The full variable domain, rest sourced from reference TRBV7-9 and TRBJ1-1, is DTGVSQNPRHKITKRGQNVTFRCDPISEHNRLYWYRQTLGQGPEFLTYFQNEAQLEKSRLLSDRFSAERPKGSFSTLEIQRTEQGDSAMYLCASTSGGVNTEAFFGQGTRLTVV.

The J gene is TRBJ2-7, the V gene TRBV7-2; 8 nucleotides line up with TRBD1. The V and J ends lost 1 base and 3 bases, in that order; junction bases with no gene match: 2. This CDR3 comprises 14 residues. In germline, CDR1 is SGHTA, CDR2 FQGNSA. As DNA, the CDR3 is TGTGCCAGCAGCTTAGGGGGGACAGGCTACGAGCAGTACTTC. Translated: CASSLGGTGYEQYF.

In this sample, this clone turned up once. The V call is TRBV4-1, the J call TRBJ1-6; D not certain. The germline V gene has CDR1 MGHRA and CDR2 YSYEKL. V was clipped by 2 bases and J by 9 bases, with 8 bases between them. The CDR3 spans 13 residues. The CDR3 here is CASSQNGVSPLHF. In DNA form, the CDR3 reads TGCGCCAGCAGCCAAAACGGGGTTTCACCCCTCCACTTT.

This clone appeared many times. The chain carries TRBV6-4 and TRBJ2-6; a weak D match, TRBD2 (5 bases). The CDR3 sequence is 15 residues long. Germline V gene lookup returns CDR1 MRHNA and CDR2 SNTAGT. V was cut by 3 bases and J by 4 bases, with 10 bases left in between. Here the CDR3 DNA reads TGTGCCAGCAGTGAGAAAGGGAGCGGGGCCAACGTCCTGACTTTC. Protein product: CASSEKGSGANVLTF.

The rearrangement uses TRBV10-3 and TRBJ2-7; 10 nucleotides line up with TRBD1. The J segment lost 2 bases and the V segment lost 6 bases, leaving 7 bases of the junction unmatched. CDR3 size: 15 residues. Looked up from germline, CDR1 is ENHRY and CDR2 is SYGVKD. CDR3 loop: CAIREGQGEAYEQYF. The CDR3 DNA follows: TGTGCCATCAGAGAAGGACAGGGGGAGGCCTACGAGCAGTACTTC.

The chain is built from TRBV7-9 and TRBJ2-3; possibly TRBD1 for D (5 bases). The V gene's germline CDR1 is SEHNR and CDR2 FQNEAQ (reference sequence). Trimming stripped 1 base from V and 3 bases from J, with 11 bases between. The CDR3 is 15 amino acids. In nucleotides, the CDR3 is TGTGCCAGCAGCTTAGTCAGGGTAGGGACAGATACGCAGTATTTT. It specifies CASSLVRVGTDTQYF. Filled out from reference TRBV7-9 and TRBJ2-3, the complete variable domain reads DTGVSQNPRHKITKRGQNVTFRCDPISEHNRLYWYRQTLGQGPEFLTYFQNEAQLEKSRLLSDRFSAERPKGSFSTLEIQRTEQGDSAMYLCASSLVRVGTDTQYFGPGTRLTVL.

The chain combines TRBV29-1 with TRBJ1-3; perhaps TRBD1 as D (6 bases). Germline values: CDR1 SQVTM, CDR2 ANQGSEA. Deletions cut 6 bases from V and 0 bases from J, with 6 bases between. There are 12 residues in the CDR3. The CDR3 coding sequence is TGCAGCGTGACAGGCTCTGGAAACACCATATATTTT. It specifies CSVTGSGNTIYF.

V gene TRBV12-2 combines with J gene TRBJ1-2; the table gives TRBD1 as D, unverified against the DNA. TRBV12-2 is reported as a pseudogene. This CDR3 has 15 residues. The CDR3 bases are TGTGCAAGTCGCCGGGAGACAGGGCCCCGAGGCGGCTACACCTTC. Residues: CASRRETGPRGGYTF.

The gene calls are TRBV5-6 and TRBJ1-6; D not resolved. CDR1 SGHDT and CDR2 YYEEEE come from the germline V gene. CDR3 size: 17 residues. The germline V and J ends were trimmed by 2 bases and 0 bases, with 12 bases remaining between them. CDR3 protein: CASSLFQANSYNSPLHF. CDR3 nucleotide sequence: TGTGCCAGCAGCTTATTTCAGGCGAACTCCTATAATTCACCCCTCCACTTT.

This clone turned up a few times. The gene calls are TRBV7-6 and TRBJ1-6; unclear D gene. The CDR3 extends over 16 amino acids. Trimming pared 1 base from V and 10 bases from J, leaving 17 bases between. The germline V gene has CDR1 SGHVS and CDR2 FNYEAQ. CDR3 bases: TGTGCCAGCAGCTTAGAAGGAGGTCTAGAAGGCTCACCCCTCCACTTT. Its protein product is CASSLEGGLEGSPLHF.

The chain links TRBV27 to TRBJ2-7; no definite D call. Trimming removed 5 bases from V and 2 bases from J, with 13 bases in between. The germline CDR1 and CDR2 sequences are MNHEY and SMNVEV (reference sequence). This CDR3 region has 14 residues. The CDR3 loop reads CASSTPRRPYEQYF. The CDR3 DNA follows: TGTGCCAGCAGTACCCCCCGCAGGCCCTACGAGCAGTACTTC.

The CDR3 reads CASSVRPRGQGRDEQYF. The CDR3 coding sequence is TGTGCCAGCAGCGTCAGGCCGAGAGGACAGGGACGGGACGAGCAGTACTTC. This sequence joins TRBV9 and TRBJ2-7, with TRBD1 matching over 8 bases. The CDR3 is 17 residues long. Germline lookup yields CDR1 SGDLS and CDR2 YYNGEE. The trim removed 2 bases at V and 5 bases at J, leaving 15 bases unmatched.

The chain recombines TRBV6-1 with TRBJ2-7; 7 bases are a match to TRBD1. Germline values: CDR1 MNHNS, CDR2 SASEGT. The V segment lost 0 bases and the J segment 2 bases; nucleotides outside the gene matches: 10. The CDR3 extends over 17 amino acids. The CDR3 reads CASSEAYPGQSTYEQYF. The CDR3 DNA is TGTGCCAGCAGTGAAGCATACCCGGGACAGTCCACCTACGAGCAGTACTTC.

The chain carries TRBV7-6 and TRBJ1-2; maybe TRBD1 (6 bases). CDR1 SGHVS and CDR2 FNYEAQ come from the germline V gene. Trimming shortened V by 5 bases and J by 7 bases, and 14 bases separated the two germline ends. The CDR3 runs 13 residues. CDR3 protein: CASSLGGGAGYTF. CDR3 nucleotide sequence: TGTGCCAGCAGCCTGGGAGGGGGGGCTGGCTACACCTTC.

The chain combines TRBV2 with TRBJ2-6; D possibly corresponds to TRBD1 (5 bases). This CDR3 is 16 amino acids long. The germline gives CDR1 SNHLY, CDR2 FYNNEI. V dropped 5 bases and J dropped 2 bases, with 13 bases sitting between them. CDR3 in amino acids: CASSREQGAGANVLTF. The CDR3 nucleotides are TGTGCCAGCAGTAGAGAGCAGGGTGCTGGGGCCAACGTCCTGACTTTC. Filled out from reference TRBV2 and TRBJ2-6, the complete variable domain reads EPEVTQTPSHQVTQMGQEVILRCVPISNHLYFYWYRQILGQKVEFLVSFYNNEISEKSEIFDDQFSVERPDGSNFTLKIRSTKLEDSAMYFCASSREQGAGANVLTFGAGSRLTVL.

This clone has just one count. This chain joins TRBV2 and TRBJ1-1; D is uncertain. The V gene lost 6 bases and the J gene lost 1 base, with 12 bases spanning the gap. The length of the CDR3 is 14 residues. Germline CDR1 and CDR2: SNHLY and FYNNEI. The CDR3 reads CASRILTENTEAFF. The CDR3 nucleotides are TGTGCCAGCAGGATATTAACAGAGAACACTGAAGCTTTCTTT.

This chain connects TRBV5-8 to TRBJ2-3, with D tentatively TRBD2 (6 bases). The CDR3 consists of 15 residues. V lost 5 bases and J lost 0, with 13 bases in between. From germline, CDR1 is SGHTS and CDR2 YDEGEE. As DNA, the CDR3 is TGTGCCAGCAGTCCGGGTGGGACTAGCACAGATACGCAGTATTTT. This codes for CASSPGGTSTDTQYF.

This clone was found once. V gene TRBV5-1 combines with J gene TRBJ2-7; D gene unclear. From germline, CDR1 is SGHRS and CDR2 YFSETQ. CDR3 length: 13 amino acids. V lost 4 bases and J lost 0, with 8 bases in between. CDR3 region: CASSPPGSYEQYF. The CDR3 region has the DNA TGCGCCAGCAGCCCCCCGGGCTCCTACGAGCAGTACTTC.

This clone was seen a few times. This chain joins TRBV28 and TRBJ1-5; TRBD1 is a possible D gene (6 bases). The germline gives CDR1 MDHEN, CDR2 SYDVKM. The CDR3 is made up of 13 amino acids. With 5 bases removed from V and 10 bases from J, the gap between germline ends came to 15 bases. CDR3 in DNA: TGTGCCAGCAGTAGGGAGGGGGTTACACCCCAGCATTTT. Its protein product is CASSREGVTPQHF.

V and J are TRBV7-9 and TRBJ2-1; D is undetermined. This CDR3 region has 15 residues. Trimming left V 1 base short and J 0 bases short, with 7 bases between. Germline CDR1 reads SEHNR; CDR2 reads FQNEAQ (reference sequence). The DNA for the CDR3 is TGTGCCAGCAGCTTAGACTCTAGCTCCTACAATGAGCAGTTCTTC. Protein sequence: CASSLDSSSYNEQFF.

The V and J genes are TRBV2 and TRBJ1-5; possible D gene TRBD1, 5 bases. Germline-derived CDR1 and CDR2 are SNHLY and FYNNEI. V shed 9 bases and J shed 3 bases, with 18 bases lying between them. CDR3 length: 15 amino acids. The CDR3 is CASQAGGSSNQPQHF. The CDR3 DNA reads TGTGCCAGTCAAGCCGGGGGAAGTTCCAATCAGCCCCAGCATTTT.

The chain combines TRBV7-2 with TRBJ1-2; D is uncertain. Trimming left V 1 base short and J 0 bases short, with 9 bases between. The length of the CDR3 is 15 residues. The germline CDR1 and CDR2 sequences are SGHTA and FQGNSA. The CDR3 DNA follows: TGTGCCAGCAGCTTAGTAACCGGGACTAACTATGGCTACACCTTC. Amino acids: CASSLVTGTNYGYTF.

The chain combines TRBV6-1 with TRBJ2-7; TRBD1 matches 9 bases. The CDR3 spans 13 residues. CDR1 and CDR2 from the germline V gene are MNHNS and SASEGT. Losses at the gene ends were 10 bases for V and 3 bases for J; bases not matched to a gene: 7. CDR3 region: CAIRRQGDYEQYF. CDR3 nucleotide sequence: TGTGCCATTCGTAGACAGGGGGACTACGAGCAGTACTTC.

The V and J genes are TRBV7-9 and TRBJ2-3; perhaps TRBD1 as D (7 bases). Trimming cost V 11 bases and J 2 bases, with 26 bases left between them. CDR3 length: 17 residues. CDR1 and CDR2 (germline): SEHNR, FQNEAQ (reference sequence). The DNA for the CDR3 is TGTGCCTCCAAGGGGGGACAGTCTATGACATACACAGATACGCAGTATTTT. It encodes CASKGGQSMTYTDTQYF.

CDR3 bases: TGCGCCAGCAGCACCGGAGGGACGGCGAACACTGAAGCTTTCTTT. Its protein is CASSTGGTANTEAFF. This chain uses TRBV5-1 with TRBJ1-1; TRBD1 might be the D (5 bases). Trimming left V 4 bases short and J 1 base short, with 14 bases between. This CDR3 has 15 amino acids. Germline CDR1 reads SGHRS; CDR2 reads YFSETQ.

The J gene is TRBJ2-1, the V gene TRBV4-1; 10 nucleotides align to TRBD2. Per germline, CDR1 MGHRA and CDR2 YSYEKL. The junction had 8 bases not matched to a gene; V was cut back by 5 bases and J by 7 bases. There are 15 residues in the CDR3. The CDR3 region has the DNA TGCGCCAGCAGCAGGCTAGCGGGAGTAGGGAATGAGCAGTTCTTC. Translation gives CASSRLAGVGNEQFF.

The gene calls are TRBV5-6 and TRBJ1-3, with a possible D match to TRBD1 (6 bases). V dropped 2 bases and J dropped 2 bases, with 17 bases sitting between them. The CDR3 length is 17 residues. Germline V CDR1 and CDR2: SGHDT, YYEEEE. CDR3 residues: CASSLQGRGVTGNTIYF. CDR3 DNA: TGTGCCAGCAGCTTACAGGGAAGAGGGGTAACTGGAAACACCATATATTTT.

The rearrangement uses TRBV19 and TRBJ1-2; D gene unclear. Trimming removed 6 bases at V and 4 bases at J, with 12 bases between. Germline CDR1 and CDR2: LNHDA and SQIVND (reference sequence). The CDR3 spans 13 residues. CDR3 residues: CASSSGGIYGYTF. The DNA for the CDR3 is TGTGCCAGTAGCAGCGGAGGGATCTATGGCTACACCTTC.